The clone carrying this T cell receptor beta chain has more than one count but fewer than ten. Its antigen is as yet unknown. The CDR3 covers 16 residues. The V segment lost 8 bases and the J segment 9 bases; nucleotides outside the gene matches: 18. Germline CDR1 reads MNHEY; CDR2 reads SMNVEV (reference sequence). Nashville, Tennessee was home to all donors, who were Caucasian adults. A CD45RA-negative memory subset and a CD45RA+ naive subset were separated from the CD4+ cells. This entry is derived from a study of shared clonotypes between healthy human individuals. Overall study results and limits: Among the subsets, naive ones generally showed larger estimated richness than memory ones. Sampling covered nothing but blood. Tissue TCR repertoires likely differ from those found in blood.

Measured with immunoSEQ multiplex PCR; TCRdb has only the in-frame clones, and not every one. The sample lists approximately 700,000 clones, more than 70% seen once, with around 2% in the top ten. The chain recombines TRBV27 with TRBJ2-1, with TRBD2 matching over 8 bases. This receptor was identified in a woman in her thirties in good health. The specimen was memory CD4+ T cells sorted from blood. Sample subset: CD45RA-negative fraction. In nucleotides, the CDR3 is TGTGCCAGCGTCGGGAGGGCGGGACTAGTCTTTGTTGAGCAGTTCTTC. Its translation is CASVGRAGLVFVEQFF.